This T cell receptor beta chain was retrieved from a study of T cells after yellow fever vaccination. The ends lost 2 bases at V and 2 bases at J; junction bases unmatched: 2. Germline V gene data show CDR1 as DFQATT and CDR2 as SNEGSKA (reference sequence). The CDR3 has 14 residues. There are a few counts of this clonotype. The antigen is undetermined. Study-level results: Shared CD4/CD8 clonotypes were a small share, likely from convergent recombination.

In making TCR cDNA, 5'RACE template switching added a universal primer site and UMIs to it. TCRdb called the 5' RACE reads again in MiXCR, with one record for every CDR3 protein. The sample has 500,000 to 650,000 distinct CDR3 sequences, around an eighth seen once. The material sequenced was PBMCs, taken on the day of the yellow fever booster vaccination. This TCR was sampled from a man aged 25 to 40 who received the YFV17D yellow fever vaccine. This sequence joins TRBV20-1 and TRBJ2-7; 11 bases align to TRBD1. CDR3 sequence: CSARTGQGAYEQYF. DNA for the CDR3: TGCAGTGCTAGAACGGGACAGGGGGCCTACGAGCAGTACTTC.